Sequencing of this T cell receptor beta chain was carried out in a study of shared clonotypes between healthy human individuals. TCRdb keeps only in-frame clones here, not all; method: immunoSEQ multiplex PCR. The sample shows over 95,000 clones, about two thirds of them seen only once. The sample comprised memory CD8+ T cells sorted from blood. Sample subset: CD45RO+ cells pooled with CCR7-negative TemRA cells. This receptor was taken from a woman in her twenties or thirties in good health.

CDR3 bases: TGTGCCAGCAGCTCTTATTACGAGCAGTACTTC. This codes for CASSSYYEQYF. This chain links TRBV27 with TRBJ2-7; D unresolved. Germline CDR1 MNHEY, CDR2 SMNVEV (reference sequence). There are 11 residues in the CDR3. V was shortened by 6 bases and J by 4 bases, with 7 bases between the two germline ends.